Detailed here is one T cell receptor beta chain. How the authors handled the data: Reference gene primer amplification gave estimated nucleated cell counts. Produced via immunoSEQ multiplex PCR; TCRdb's table is partial and in-frame only. V and J calls and clone size are given by that table; D and trimming were obtained from the DNA. The table lists 150,000 to 200,000 clones, about 88% of them singletons. This entry comes from a study of blood T cell repertoires in COVID-19. The overall study: Samples came from the United States, Italy and Spain, spanning acute and convalescent COVID-19. PBMCs, B-cell-depleted T cells, or T cells were the source of the cDNA or gDNA that made up the material.

Looked up from germline, CDR1 is SGHDN and CDR2 is FVKESK. The CDR3 has 13 residues. V shed 6 bases and J shed 3 bases, with 11 bases lying between them. Sequencing was carried out using peripheral blood. This sequence originates from an elderly woman with acute or convalescent COVID-19. This sequence joins TRBV14 and TRBJ1-2; tentative D call: TRBD1 (5 bases). CDR3 sequence (DNA): TGTGCCAGCAGGCCGGGGGGGGACTATGGCTACACCTTC. It specifies CASRPGGDYGYTF.